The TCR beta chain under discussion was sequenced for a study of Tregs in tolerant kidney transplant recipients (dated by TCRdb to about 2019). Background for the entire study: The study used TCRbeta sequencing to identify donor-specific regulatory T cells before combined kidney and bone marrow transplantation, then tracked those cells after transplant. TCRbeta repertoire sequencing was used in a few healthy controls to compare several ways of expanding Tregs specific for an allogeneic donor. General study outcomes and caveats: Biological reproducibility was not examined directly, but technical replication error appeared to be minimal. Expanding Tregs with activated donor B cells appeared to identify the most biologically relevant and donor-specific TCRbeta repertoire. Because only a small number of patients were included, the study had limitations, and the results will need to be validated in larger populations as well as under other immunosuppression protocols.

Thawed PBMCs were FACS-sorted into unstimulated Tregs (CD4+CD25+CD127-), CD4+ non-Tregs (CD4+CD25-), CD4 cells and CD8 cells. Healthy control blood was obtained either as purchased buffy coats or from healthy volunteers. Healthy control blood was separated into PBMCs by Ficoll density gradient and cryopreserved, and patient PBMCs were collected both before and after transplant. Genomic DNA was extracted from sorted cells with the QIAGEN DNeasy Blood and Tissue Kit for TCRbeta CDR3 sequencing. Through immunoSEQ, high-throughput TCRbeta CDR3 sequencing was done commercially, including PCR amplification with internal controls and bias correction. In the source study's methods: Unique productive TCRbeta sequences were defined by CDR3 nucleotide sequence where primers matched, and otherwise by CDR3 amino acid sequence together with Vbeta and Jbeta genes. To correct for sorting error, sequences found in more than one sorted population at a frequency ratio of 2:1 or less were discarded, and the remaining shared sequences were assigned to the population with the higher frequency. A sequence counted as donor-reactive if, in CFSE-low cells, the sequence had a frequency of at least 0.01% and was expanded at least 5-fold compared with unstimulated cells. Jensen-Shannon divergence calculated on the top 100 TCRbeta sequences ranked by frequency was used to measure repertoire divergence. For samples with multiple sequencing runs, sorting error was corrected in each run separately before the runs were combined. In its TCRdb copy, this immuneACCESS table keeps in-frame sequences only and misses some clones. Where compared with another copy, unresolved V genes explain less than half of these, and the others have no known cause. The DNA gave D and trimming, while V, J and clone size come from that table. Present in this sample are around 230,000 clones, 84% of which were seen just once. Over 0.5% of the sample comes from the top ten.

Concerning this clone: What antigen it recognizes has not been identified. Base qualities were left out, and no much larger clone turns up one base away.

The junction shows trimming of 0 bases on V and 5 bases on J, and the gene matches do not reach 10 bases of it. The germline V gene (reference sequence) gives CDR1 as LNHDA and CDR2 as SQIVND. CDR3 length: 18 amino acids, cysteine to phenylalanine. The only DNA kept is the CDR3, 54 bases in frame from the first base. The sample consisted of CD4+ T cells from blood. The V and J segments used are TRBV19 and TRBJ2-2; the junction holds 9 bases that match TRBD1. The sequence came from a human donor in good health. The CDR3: CASSIDLDRGGRTGELFF. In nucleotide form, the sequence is TGTGCCAGTAGTATAGATTTGGACAGGGGAGGTCGGACCGGGGAGCTGTTTTTT.